The rows below give T cell receptor beta chains drawn from one sample of a study of blood T cell repertoires in COVID-19. Profiling relied on immunoSEQ multiplex PCR, and the TCRdb table lists in-frame clones only, not all of them. Of under 200,000 clones listed, approximately 80% were seen once; the top ten hold roughly 12%. Input material: PBMCs or T cells enriched from blood (not recorded which). Receptors were obtained from a man in his fifties or sixties who had recovered from COVID-19. Each CDR3 is given with its conserved first and last residue. The D gene is left open where the match is weak. Clone size is stated in some rows and not others, as once, few, many or a class when expanded.

V gene: TRBV29-1
clone size: -
CDR3 length: 12
J gene: TRBJ2-1
D gene: TRBD2
CDR3 DNA: TGCAGCGTTGAACTAGCGGGGGGTGAGCAGTTCTTC
CDR3 protein: CSVELAGGEQFF

V gene: TRBV10-3
clone size: once
CDR3 length: 14
J gene: TRBJ1-1
D gene: TRBD1
CDR3 DNA: TGTGCCATCAGTCCACTGGGGACAGGGTCTGAAGCTTTCTTT
CDR3 protein: CAISPLGTGSEAFF

V gene: TRBV7-3
clone size: once
CDR3 length: 15
J gene: TRBJ1-2
D gene: TRBD1
CDR3 DNA: TGTGCCAGCAGCTTAAGGGGGACAGGGGGCGGAGGCTACACCTTC
CDR3 protein: CASSLRGTGGGGYTF

V gene: TRBV11-3
clone size: -
CDR3 length: 13
J gene: TRBJ2-1
D gene: -
CDR3 DNA: TGTGCCAGCAGCTCAGACCCGTACAATGAGCAGTTCTTC
CDR3 protein: CASSSDPYNEQFF

V gene: TRBV28
clone size: -
CDR3 length: 15
J gene: TRBJ1-1
D gene: -
CDR3 DNA: TGTGCCAGCAGTTTCCCCGGTCGGAGGGATACTGAAGCTTTCTTT
CDR3 protein: CASSFPGRRDTEAFF

V gene: TRBV4-1
clone size: -
CDR3 length: 13
J gene: TRBJ2-7
D gene: -
CDR3 DNA: TGCGCCAGCAGCCAGTGGGGAGACTACGAGCAGTACTTC
CDR3 protein: CASSQWGDYEQYF

V gene: TRBV2
clone size: -
CDR3 length: 14
J gene: TRBJ1-6
D gene: TRBD1
CDR3 DNA: TGTGCCAGCTCCGGGACAGGGAATAATTCACCCCTCCACTTT
CDR3 protein: CASSGTGNNSPLHF

V gene: TRBV11-2
clone size: -
CDR3 length: 17
J gene: TRBJ2-6
D gene: -
CDR3 DNA: TGTGCCAGCACCCCTTGGCAGGGTAGACCTGGGGCCAACGTCCTGACTTTC
CDR3 protein: CASTPWQGRPGANVLTF

V gene: TRBV27
clone size: -
CDR3 length: 13
J gene: TRBJ2-7
D gene: TRBD1
CDR3 DNA: TGTGCCACCGCGGACAGGGGGCCCTACGAGCAGTACTTC
CDR3 protein: CATADRGPYEQYF

V gene: TRBV5-5
clone size: -
CDR3 length: 13
J gene: TRBJ1-5
D gene: -
CDR3 DNA: TGTGCCAGCAGCTTCGGTTTTAATCAGCCCCAGCATTTT
CDR3 protein: CASSFGFNQPQHF

V gene: TRBV28
clone size: -
CDR3 length: 14
J gene: TRBJ1-4
D gene: TRBD1
CDR3 DNA: TGTGCCAGCACCACAGGGGGGGGAAATGAAAAACTGTTTTTT
CDR3 protein: CASTTGGGNEKLFF

V gene: TRBV28
clone size: once
CDR3 length: 12
J gene: TRBJ1-2
D gene: TRBD1
CDR3 DNA: TGTGCCAGCAGAACCGACAGGGATGGCTACACCTTC
CDR3 protein: CASRTDRDGYTF

V gene: TRBV7-2
clone size: -
CDR3 length: 17
J gene: TRBJ2-7
D gene: -
CDR3 DNA: TGTGCCAGCAGCCTACCACATGCCGGGGGACAGAGCTACGAGCAGTACTTC
CDR3 protein: CASSLPHAGGQSYEQYF

V gene: TRBV6-2/TRBV6-3
clone size: -
CDR3 length: 14
J gene: TRBJ2-2
D gene: -
CDR3 DNA: TGTGCCAGCAGTTTGACAGCAAACACCGGGGAGCTGTTTTTT
CDR3 protein: CASSLTANTGELFF

V gene: TRBV5-1
clone size: -
CDR3 length: 15
J gene: TRBJ1-6
D gene: -
CDR3 DNA: TGCGCCAGCAGCTTGACAGGGAATAATAATTCACCCCTCCACTTT
CDR3 protein: CASSLTGNNNSPLHF

V gene: TRBV9
clone size: -
CDR3 length: 16
J gene: TRBJ2-5
D gene: TRBD2
CDR3 DNA: TGTGCCAGCAGCCCCGGGGGGGGGACTAGCGGGGAGACCCAGTACTTC
CDR3 protein: CASSPGGGTSGETQYF

V gene: TRBV27
clone size: -
CDR3 length: 17
J gene: TRBJ1-1
D gene: -
CDR3 DNA: TGTGCCAGAGGGAGGGCACCAACCATTGCCACGAACACTGAAGCTTTCTTT
CDR3 protein: CARGRAPTIATNTEAFF

V gene: TRBV29-1
clone size: -
CDR3 length: 14
J gene: TRBJ2-1
D gene: -
CDR3 DNA: TGCAGCGTCGTCGTTTCCTCTCGCTACAATGAGCAGTTCTTC
CDR3 protein: CSVVVSSRYNEQFF

V gene: TRBV28
clone size: -
CDR3 length: 15
J gene: TRBJ2-5
D gene: TRBD1
CDR3 DNA: TGTGCCAGCAGTTTAGGCGGGACAGGAGGAGGATTTCCGTACTTC
CDR3 protein: CASSLGGTGGGFPYF

V gene: TRBV3-1/TRBV3-2
clone size: -
CDR3 length: 15
J gene: TRBJ1-3
D gene: -
CDR3 DNA: TGTGCCAGCAGCTTCGGGACACACTCTGGAAACACCATATATTTT
CDR3 protein: CASSFGTHSGNTIYF

V gene: TRBV27
clone size: few
CDR3 length: 13
J gene: TRBJ2-7
D gene: TRBD2
CDR3 DNA: TGTGCCAGCAGCGGGGGACTAGACTACGAGCAGTACTTC
CDR3 protein: CASSGGLDYEQYF

V gene: TRBV3-1/TRBV3-2
clone size: few
CDR3 length: 15
J gene: TRBJ1-4
D gene: TRBD1
CDR3 DNA: TGTGCCAGCAGAATGGGGGACAGGGAAGGACGAAAACTGTTTTTT
CDR3 protein: CASRMGDREGRKLFF

V gene: TRBV29-1
clone size: -
CDR3 length: 13
J gene: TRBJ1-1
D gene: -
CDR3 DNA: TGCAGCGCGAGCGACGGGAGGAACACTGAAGCTTTCTTT
CDR3 protein: CSASDGRNTEAFF

V gene: TRBV11-2
clone size: -
CDR3 length: 16
J gene: TRBJ1-1
D gene: -
CDR3 DNA: TGTGCCAGCAGCTTAGCCCTCCCGACAGTCAACACTGAAGCTTTCTTT
CDR3 protein: CASSLALPTVNTEAFF

V gene: TRBV9
clone size: -
CDR3 length: 14
J gene: TRBJ2-5
D gene: -
CDR3 DNA: TGTGCCAGCAGCGGCGGGACTTCGCAAGAGACCCAGTACTTC
CDR3 protein: CASSGGTSQETQYF

V gene: TRBV28
clone size: -
CDR3 length: 16
J gene: TRBJ1-6
D gene: TRBD1
CDR3 DNA: TGTGCCAGCAGTTTTGGGTCCGGGACAGGGAATTCACCCCTCCACTTT
CDR3 protein: CASSFGSGTGNSPLHF

V gene: TRBV7-2
clone size: -
CDR3 length: 16
J gene: TRBJ2-4
D gene: -
CDR3 DNA: TGTGCCAGCAGCTTTTGGGGCCCTATCGCCAAAAACATTCAGTACTTC
CDR3 protein: CASSFWGPIAKNIQYF

V gene: TRBV18
clone size: once
CDR3 length: 13
J gene: TRBJ1-6
D gene: -
CDR3 DNA: TGTGCCAGCTCACCAGCGATGAATTCACCCCTCCACTTT
CDR3 protein: CASSPAMNSPLHF

V gene: TRBV6-5
clone size: -
CDR3 length: 15
J gene: TRBJ1-5
D gene: -
CDR3 DNA: TGTGCCAGCAGTTACGGGCAGGGCTACAATCAGCCCCAGCATTTT
CDR3 protein: CASSYGQGYNQPQHF

V gene: TRBV7-2
clone size: -
CDR3 length: 16
J gene: TRBJ2-2
D gene: -
CDR3 DNA: TGTGCCAGCAGCTTAGCGGGGGGTCTGAACACCGGGGAGCTGTTTTTT
CDR3 protein: CASSLAGGLNTGELFF

V gene: TRBV6-5
clone size: -
CDR3 length: 15
J gene: TRBJ1-3
D gene: -
CDR3 DNA: TGTGCCAGCAGAACCGCGAAGCCTTCTGGAAACACCATATATTTT
CDR3 protein: CASRTAKPSGNTIYF

V gene: TRBV5-1
clone size: -
CDR3 length: 18
J gene: TRBJ2-7
D gene: TRBD2
CDR3 DNA: TGCGCCAGCAGCTCCCTTCCTAGCGGGGGGGGTCTGGCCTACGAGCAGTACTTC
CDR3 protein: CASSSLPSGGGLAYEQYF

V gene: TRBV6-5
clone size: -
CDR3 length: 15
J gene: TRBJ2-5
D gene: TRBD1
CDR3 DNA: TGTGCCAGCAGCCGGGGACAGGAGATTCAAGAGACCCAGTACTTC
CDR3 protein: CASSRGQEIQETQYF

V gene: TRBV11-2
clone size: -
CDR3 length: 13
J gene: TRBJ1-1
D gene: TRBD1
CDR3 DNA: TGTGCCAGCAGCTCCGACAGGGAAACTGAAGCTTTCTTT
CDR3 protein: CASSSDRETEAFF

V gene: TRBV5-1
clone size: once
CDR3 length: 16
J gene: TRBJ1-1
D gene: TRBD1
CDR3 DNA: TGCGCCAGCAGGGTGGTTCCGGGACAGGGGAACACTGAAGCTTTCTTT
CDR3 protein: CASRVVPGQGNTEAFF

V gene: TRBV2
clone size: -
CDR3 length: 15
J gene: TRBJ1-4
D gene: TRBD1
CDR3 DNA: TGTGCCAGCAAGGGCACAGGGGGCGGAGGTGAAAAACTGTTTTTT
CDR3 protein: CASKGTGGGGEKLFF

V gene: TRBV7-8
clone size: -
CDR3 length: 16
J gene: TRBJ1-5
D gene: TRBD1
CDR3 DNA: TGTGCCAGCAGCCCAGGGGGGACAGGCATCAATCAGCCCCAGCATTTT
CDR3 protein: CASSPGGTGINQPQHF

V gene: TRBV6-5
clone size: once
CDR3 length: 15
J gene: TRBJ1-1
D gene: -
CDR3 DNA: TGTGCCAGCATTTCAACCGGTACAGGGAACACTGAAGCTTTCTTT
CDR3 protein: CASISTGTGNTEAFF

V gene: TRBV10-3
clone size: -
CDR3 length: 13
J gene: TRBJ2-7
D gene: -
CDR3 DNA: TGTGCCATCAGTGGGACAGAAACCTACGAGCAGTACTTC
CDR3 protein: CAISGTETYEQYF

V gene: TRBV3-1/TRBV3-2
clone size: many
CDR3 length: 17
J gene: TRBJ2-5
D gene: TRBD1
CDR3 DNA: TGTGCCAGCAGCCAAGAAGGGACAGGGAGCGGCCAAGAGACCCAGTACTTC
CDR3 protein: CASSQEGTGSGQETQYF

V gene: TRBV6-5
clone size: -
CDR3 length: 15
J gene: TRBJ2-5
D gene: -
CDR3 DNA: TGTGCCAGCAAGCCGGGACGGAGGGCGGGAGAGACCCAGTACTTC
CDR3 protein: CASKPGRRAGETQYF

V gene: TRBV18
clone size: -
CDR3 length: 13
J gene: TRBJ1-1
D gene: -
CDR3 DNA: TGTGCCAGCTCCGGGTATTTGAACACTGAAGCTTTCTTT
CDR3 protein: CASSGYLNTEAFF

V gene: TRBV27
clone size: -
CDR3 length: 19
J gene: TRBJ1-3
D gene: -
CDR3 DNA: TGTGCCAGCAGTTTATCGTGGGGTGCAGCGGAATCTGGATGGAACACCATATATTTT
CDR3 protein: CASSLSWGAAESGWNTIYF

V gene: TRBV18
clone size: -
CDR3 length: 12
J gene: TRBJ1-2
D gene: -
CDR3 DNA: TGTGCCAGCCAGGACAGAAAGGATGGCTACACCTTC
CDR3 protein: CASQDRKDGYTF

V gene: TRBV7-2
clone size: -
CDR3 length: 15
J gene: TRBJ1-5
D gene: -
CDR3 DNA: TGTGCCAGCAGCTTATCCCCGGGAGTAGGTCAGCCCCAGCATTTT
CDR3 protein: CASSLSPGVGQPQHF

V gene: TRBV18
clone size: -
CDR3 length: 16
J gene: TRBJ1-1
D gene: TRBD1
CDR3 DNA: TGTGCCAGCTCACCACAGCAGGGGGCTATCAACACTGAAGCTTTCTTT
CDR3 protein: CASSPQQGAINTEAFF

V gene: TRBV4-2
clone size: -
CDR3 length: 17
J gene: TRBJ2-7
D gene: TRBD1
CDR3 DNA: TGTGCCAGCAGCGAGACCGCGTTAGGGGGCGCGGAAGGCGAGCAGTACTTC
CDR3 protein: CASSETALGGAEGEQYF

V gene: TRBV4-2
clone size: once
CDR3 length: 21
J gene: TRBJ2-3
D gene: TRBD2
CDR3 DNA: TGTGCCAGCAGCCAAGATTCCCCCTCAGGAGCGGGGGGCGGTAGCACAGATACGCAGTATTTT
CDR3 protein: CASSQDSPSGAGGGSTDTQYF

V gene: TRBV5-5
clone size: once
CDR3 length: 16
J gene: TRBJ1-6
D gene: -
CDR3 DNA: TGTGCCAGCAGCCCGGTGACATCCTCCTATAATTCACCCCTCCACTTT
CDR3 protein: CASSPVTSSYNSPLHF

V gene: TRBV6-5
clone size: -
CDR3 length: 16
J gene: TRBJ2-1
D gene: TRBD2
CDR3 DNA: TGTGCCAGCAGTTACGGTAGACTAGCTGTGAATGATGAGCAGTTCTTC
CDR3 protein: CASSYGRLAVNDEQFF

V gene: TRBV3-1/TRBV3-2
clone size: -
CDR3 length: 14
J gene: TRBJ1-1
D gene: TRBD1
CDR3 DNA: TGTGCCAGCAGCCAACGCTCTTCCCAGGGGGTAGCTTTCTTT
CDR3 protein: CASSQRSSQGVAFF

V gene: TRBV4-1
clone size: -
CDR3 length: 18
J gene: TRBJ2-1
D gene: TRBD2
CDR3 DNA: TGCGCCAGCAGCCAAGGCCCGGGACTAGCGGGGGGGGACAATGAGCAGTTCTTC
CDR3 protein: CASSQGPGLAGGDNEQFF

V gene: TRBV5-4
clone size: -
CDR3 length: 16
J gene: TRBJ2-1
D gene: TRBD1
CDR3 DNA: TGTGCCAGCAGACCGACCCGGGACAGACCCTACAATGAGCAGTTCTTC
CDR3 protein: CASRPTRDRPYNEQFF